This T cell receptor (beta chain) was identified in a study of OX40 agonist ivuxolimab in advanced cancers. About the research overall: Cancers in dose escalation were hepatocellular, melanoma, renal cell and head and neck.

The CDR3 covers 13 residues. Germline V lookup: CDR1 WNHNN, CDR2 SYGVQD (reference sequence). Trimming removed 3 bases at V and 3 bases at J, with 9 bases between. Data came from immunoSEQ multiplex PCR; TCRdb stores just in-frame clones and leaves some out. Seen here are roughly 24,000 clones, about 88% observed once, and the top ten hold 31%. The sequenced sample was CD4+ or CD8+ T cells sorted from blood, obtained in a trial of the OX40 agonist ivuxolimab. The genes are TRBV10-1 and TRBJ2-7, with D tentatively TRBD1 (5 bases). The sequence was collected from an adult with an advanced solid tumor such as melanoma, head and neck, liver or kidney cancer. The CDR3 nucleotides are TGCGCCAGCAGTGATGGGCAGGGCTACGAGCAGTACTTC. Its translation is CASSDGQGYEQYF.